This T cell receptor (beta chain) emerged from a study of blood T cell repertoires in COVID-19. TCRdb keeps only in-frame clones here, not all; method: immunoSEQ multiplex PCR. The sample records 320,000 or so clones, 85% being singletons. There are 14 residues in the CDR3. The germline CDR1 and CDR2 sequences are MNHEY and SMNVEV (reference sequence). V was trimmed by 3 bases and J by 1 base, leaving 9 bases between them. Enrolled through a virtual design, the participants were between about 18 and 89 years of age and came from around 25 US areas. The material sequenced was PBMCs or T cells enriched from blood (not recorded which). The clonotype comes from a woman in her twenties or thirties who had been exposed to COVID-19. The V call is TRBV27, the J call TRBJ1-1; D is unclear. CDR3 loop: CASSFGYQNTEAFF. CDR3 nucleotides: TGTGCCAGCAGTTTCGGTTACCAGAACACTGAAGCTTTCTTT.